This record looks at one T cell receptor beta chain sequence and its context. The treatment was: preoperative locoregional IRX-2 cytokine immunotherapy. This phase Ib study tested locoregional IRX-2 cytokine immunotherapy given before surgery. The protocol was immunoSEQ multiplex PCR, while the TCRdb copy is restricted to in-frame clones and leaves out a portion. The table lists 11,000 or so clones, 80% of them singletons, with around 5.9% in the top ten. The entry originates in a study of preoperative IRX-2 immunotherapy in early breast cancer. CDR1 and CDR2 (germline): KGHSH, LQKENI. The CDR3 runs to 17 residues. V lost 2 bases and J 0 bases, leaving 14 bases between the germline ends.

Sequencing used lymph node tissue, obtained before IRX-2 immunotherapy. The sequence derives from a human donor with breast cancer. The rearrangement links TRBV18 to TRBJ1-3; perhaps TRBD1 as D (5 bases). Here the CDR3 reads CASSPNSPGNSGNTIYF. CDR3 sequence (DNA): TGTGCCAGCTCACCAAACAGTCCAGGGAACTCTGGAAACACCATATATTTT.